Listed here is a single T cell receptor beta chain. Its specificity is not known. These data belong to a study of human thymus T cells. General study findings and limits: Usage of V and J genes appeared biased in thymic and blood repertoires.

Half of the eight donors gave about 0.5-1 mL blood during surgery. Blood DNA came from all available leukocytes, not a fixed cell number. The assay was immunoSEQ multiplex PCR, and TCRdb's table has in-frame clones only and misses some. This sample carries about 44,000 clones, 90% to 95% of them seen once, and the ten largest clones take more than 0.095%. Sequencing was performed on blood. This receptor was obtained from a boy younger than two with a congenital heart defect but otherwise immunologically healthy.

CDR3 sequence (DNA): TGTGCCAGCAGTGAAAGACCTACCAAGGAGACCCAGTACTTC. It codes for CASSERPTKETQYF. The rearrangement links TRBV6-1 to TRBJ2-5, with D unclear. This CDR3 spans 14 amino acids. The germline V and J ends were trimmed by 2 bases and 5 bases, with 12 bases remaining between them. Per germline, CDR1 MNHNS and CDR2 SASEGT.